These T cell receptor beta chains were read from a single sample in a study of PD-L1 blockade in urothelial cancer. The assay was immunoSEQ multiplex PCR, and TCRdb's table has in-frame clones only and misses some. The sample consists of 90,000 to 130,000 clones, 91% of them appearing once. The sequencing here drew on PBMCs, taken around atezolizumab (anti-PD-L1) treatment. Every receptor here comes from a man aged 55 to 70 with urothelial cancer. Both conserved end residues are part of each CDR3. A D gene is named only where the DNA matches it firmly. The size entry is marked missing in some rows and otherwise reads once, few, many or a size class.

TGCGCCAGCAGCCAAGTAAGTTTAGCCCGCCAAGAGACCCAGTACTTC,CASSQVSLARQETQYF,.,TRBV4-3,.,TRBJ2-5
TGTGCCAGCAGGTTCCAGGATGACTATAGCAATCAGCCCCAGCATTTT,CASRFQDDYSNQPQHF,.,TRBV28,.,TRBJ1-5
TGCGCCAGCAGCCAAGATATCAGAAACATTCAGTACTTC,CASSQDIRNIQYF,.,TRBV4-3,.,TRBJ2-4
TGTGCCAGCTCACCCCCCGGCAGGACCTACGAGCAGTACTTC,CASSPPGRTYEQYF,once,TRBV18,.,TRBJ2-7
TGCAGCGCCGCGGACAGGGCTAGCACAGATACGCAGTATTTT,CSAADRASTDTQYF,.,TRBV29-1,TRBD1,TRBJ2-3
TGTGCCAGCAGCTTAGCCCACAGGGCATATGGCTACACCTTC,CASSLAHRAYGYTF,.,TRBV7-2,.,TRBJ1-2
TGCGCCAGCACAGGGGAGAACACCGGGGAGCTGTTTTTT,CASTGENTGELFF,.,TRBV5-1,.,TRBJ2-2
TGCGCCAGCAGCCAAGAACGGGGCACGGGAGTGTTTGACACGCAGTATTTT,CASSQERGTGVFDTQYF,.,TRBV4-1,.,TRBJ2-3
TGTGCCAGCAGCTGGGGACAGGGAGAGGGTGAAAAACTGTTTTTT,CASSWGQGEGEKLFF,.,TRBV7-9,TRBD1,TRBJ1-4
TGCGCCAGCAGCTTGGCGGGAGTTTCCTACAATGAGCAGTTCTTC,CASSLAGVSYNEQFF,.,TRBV5-1,.,TRBJ2-1
TGTGCCAGTACCTTTACAGGGCCTAGAGAGCCCCAGCATTTT,CASTFTGPREPQHF,.,TRBV19,.,TRBJ1-5
TGTGCCAGCAGTGAAATACTAGCGGCCACAGATACGCAGTATTTT,CASSEILAATDTQYF,once,TRBV2,TRBD2,TRBJ2-3
TGTGCCAGTAGTCGGGGGGCACATGAAAAACTGTTTTTT,CASSRGAHEKLFF,many,TRBV19,.,TRBJ1-4
TGCACCAGCAGCCCCCAGACAGGTTGGCAGCCCCAGCATTTT,CTSSPQTGWQPQHF,.,TRBV1,.,TRBJ1-5
TGTGCCATCAGTGAGCGGGGGGAGTCCCCGAGCGGAGAGCAGTTCTTC,CAISERGESPSGEQFF,.,TRBV10-3,TRBD2,TRBJ2-1
TGTGCCAGCAGCTTGAGTAGAAGGCGGGGAGAGACCCAGTACTTC,CASSLSRRRGETQYF,.,TRBV5-4,.,TRBJ2-5
TGTGCCAGCAGTGGGTCAGCGAGGACCCAGTACTTC,CASSGSARTQYF,.,TRBV6-5,.,TRBJ2-5
TGTGCCAGCAGGACCGACAGAACCTACGAGCAGTACTTC,CASRTDRTYEQYF,.,TRBV6-5,.,TRBJ2-7
TGTGCCAGCAGCACCCGGACAGGGACGGGAAACACCATATATTTT,CASSTRTGTGNTIYF,.,TRBV9,TRBD1,TRBJ1-3